The entry below gives a single T cell receptor (beta chain) sequence along with its context. Its antigen is not yet known. Within one base of it there is no much larger clone, and no base qualities were kept. The CDR3 goes from the cysteine to the phenylalanine over 13 residues. Only the CDR3 region is kept as DNA, spanning 39 bases read in frame from base 1. Ends trimmed: V by 4 bases, J by 6 bases; bases unmatched to a gene: 3. The data originate from a study of CD8 T cells in Susac syndrome (dated by TCRdb to about 2019). Background on the whole study: Repertoire sequencing was used to test whether CD8+ T cell activation and differentiation in Susac syndrome was antigen driven. General conclusions and limits of the study: The TCR sequencing and HLA analysis was acknowledged to have included a relatively small number of individuals.

Peripheral blood CD8+ and CD4+ T cells from healthy donors, Susac syndrome patients and multiple sclerosis patients were profiled by high-throughput TCR beta sequencing. Multiple sclerosis controls were treatment-naive patients with stable or active relapsing-remitting disease fulfilling revised McDonald criteria. Bulk CD8+ and CD4+ T cells were purified magnetically by negative isolation, whereas CD8+ TEMRA cells were enriched by FACS. Blood was drawn into EDTA tubes, processed within 24 hours, and PBMCs were isolated by density gradient centrifugation. PBMCs intended for TCR sequencing were cryopreserved in liquid nitrogen and were subsequently thawed in a 37 degrees C water bath. The sorted or isolated CD4+, CD8+ and CD8+ TEMRA cells had a purity of 90% or higher. RNA was extracted using the RNeasy kit, and about 0.5 to 1 ug of the RNA was reverse transcribed with random hexamers. The immunoSEQ multiplex PCR assay, which covers 54 Vbeta and 13 Jbeta segments, was used to amplify TCR beta CDR3 regions. PCR amplification bias was corrected using a synthetic template baseline for primer optimization and computational correction. Concerning the study's data processing: Only productive sequences were kept, with reads annotated to V, D and J genes according to IMGT and analyzed in immunoSEQ Analyzer. To calculate clonality, Shannon entropy was normalized by log2 of the number of productive unique sequences and then subtracted from one. Public and private clones were assessed among the 100 most prevalent clones of each patient and control. Clones were defined as Susac-specific when absent from the healthy and MS cohorts, from over a thousand published viral clones and from other ImmuneACCESS disease sequences. TCRdb reprocessed the public reads (quality trimming at Q25 with fastp, clone calling with MiXCR) and kept in-frame beta chains. When rows share a CDR3 protein, they turn into one entry using the most common DNA and genes. These V and J calls are TCRdb output, not the study's own analysis. The sample table contains over 150,000 distinct CDR3 sequences; only one count was recorded for nearly 95% of them. Of the sample, roughly 0.088% falls within the top ten clones.

This chain is built from TRBV12-3 or TRBV12-4 and TRBJ1-5, with TRBD1 identical over 7 junction bases. This clonotype was sampled from a human donor with multiple sclerosis. Material for sequencing was CD4+ T cells from PBMCs. The CDR3 is CASSSDRSQPQHF. The DNA sequence is given as TGTGCCAGCAGTTCGGACAGGTCTCAGCCCCAGCATTTT.